These T cell receptor beta chains were read from a single sample in a study of blood T cell repertoires in COVID-19. Clones were sequenced by immunoSEQ multiplex PCR, and TCRdb holds only the in-frame ones, with some missing. The profile covers 69,000 or so clones, with nearly 90% appearing a single time and less than 6.5% taken by the ten largest. The sample was peripheral blood. The receptors were gathered from a man in his fifties with acute or convalescent COVID-19. Each CDR3 is given with its conserved first and last residue. D genes are given only for firm matches. Size is stated for part of the rows, as once, few or many counts, or as a class when the clone is expanded.

length	V	J	D	size	DNA	CDR3
14	TRBV18	TRBJ2-7	TRBD2	once	TGTGCCAGCTCTCGACTAGCGGACCACTACGAGCAGTACTTC	CASSRLADHYEQYF
12	TRBV7-9	TRBJ2-7	NA	NA	TGTGCCAGCAGCTTCGAGTCGTACGAGCAGTACTTC	CASSFESYEQYF
15	TRBV6-5	TRBJ1-2	TRBD1	NA	TGTGCCAGCAGTTACTCGGGACAGGGGACGTATGGCTACACCTTC	CASSYSGQGTYGYTF
13	TRBV19	TRBJ1-2	NA	NA	TGTGCCAGTAGTATAAGGGGAAACTATGGCTACACCTTC	CASSIRGNYGYTF
14	TRBV25-1	TRBJ1-1	NA	NA	TGTGCCAGCAGTGATTCCGGGGGGCTACTGAGAGCTTTCTTT	CASSDSGGLLRAFF
12	TRBV12-3/TRBV12-4	TRBJ1-2	NA	NA	TGTGCCAGCAGTTACAGCAGTAACGGCTACACCTTC	CASSYSSNGYTF
15	TRBV6-2/TRBV6-3	TRBJ1-6	TRBD1	NA	TGTGCCAGCAGTGAGACCGGGACAGATAATTCACCCCTCCACTTT	CASSETGTDNSPLHF
16	TRBV15	TRBJ1-4	TRBD1	NA	TGTGCCACCAGCAGAAAGCAGACAGGGATGGTTGAAAAACTGTTTTTT	CATSRKQTGMVEKLFF
14	TRBV4-1	TRBJ2-7	NA	NA	TGCGCCAGCAGCCAAGATGCAGGGAGGGGGGAGCAGTACTTC	CASSQDAGRGEQYF
12	TRBV18	TRBJ1-1	NA	NA	TGTGCCAGCTCACCTGACAGGCCCGGGGCTTTCTTT	CASSPDRPGAFF
14	TRBV27	TRBJ2-1	NA	NA	TGTGCCAGCAGTTTGTCTACCTCCTACAATGAGCAGTTCTTC	CASSLSTSYNEQFF
17	TRBV5-1	TRBJ1-6	TRBD1	once	TGCGCCAGCAGCTCGCCTCCATTACAGGGGAGGAATTCACCCCTCCACTTT	CASSSPPLQGRNSPLHF
16	TRBV6-2/TRBV6-3	TRBJ2-1	TRBD2	NA	TGTGCCAGCAGTTCCCTTACTAGCGGGAGGGCGAATGAGCAGTTCTTC	CASSSLTSGRANEQFF
15	TRBV19	TRBJ1-1	TRBD1	NA	TGTGCCAGTAGTATTAGGGGGCCGCCGAACACTGAAGCTTTCTTT	CASSIRGPPNTEAFF
14	TRBV6-5	TRBJ1-6	TRBD1	NA	TGTGCCAGCACCCTAGACAGGGGGCGCGAACCCCTCCACTTT	CASTLDRGREPLHF
15	TRBV5-1	TRBJ1-5	NA	NA	TGCGCCAGCAGCTTGGAAGGCAGGACTAATCAGCCCCAGCATTTT	CASSLEGRTNQPQHF
16	TRBV20-1	TRBJ2-1	NA	few	TGCAGTGCTAGTGGGGAGGGGGGACTACTTCACAATGAGCAGTTCTTC	CSASGEGGLLHNEQFF
12	TRBV3-1/TRBV3-2	TRBJ1-1	NA	NA	TGTGCCAGCAGCCTCGTCAACACTGAAGCTTTCTTT	CASSLVNTEAFF
14	TRBV19	TRBJ1-2	TRBD1	NA	TGTGCCAGTAGTATTCCCGTTACAGGGGTCGGCTACACCTTC	CASSIPVTGVGYTF
16	TRBV10-3	TRBJ1-3	NA	NA	TGTGCCATCAGTGAGTCGGCAGGTTTCTCTGGAAACACCATATATTTT	CAISESAGFSGNTIYF
13	TRBV28	TRBJ1-1	NA	NA	TGTGCCAGCAGGACAGGTTTATTAGGTGAAGCTTTCTTT	CASRTGLLGEAFF
19	TRBV6-4	TRBJ2-5	TRBD2	NA	TGTGCCAGCAGTGACCCCCACCGGATGGGAGGGAGGGAACAAGAGACCCAGTACTTC	CASSDPHRMGGREQETQYF
14	TRBV13	TRBJ1-1	NA	NA	TGTGCCAGCAGCTCCACAGGTATGAACACTGAAGCTTTCTTT	CASSSTGMNTEAFF
13	TRBV2	TRBJ2-7	NA	NA	TGTGCCAGCAGTGACGGTACCCAGGTCGAGCAGTACTTC	CASSDGTQVEQYF
11	TRBV2	TRBJ2-1	NA	once	TGTGCCAGCAGTGTAGATCATGAGCAGTTCTTC	CASSVDHEQFF
12	TRBV6-5	TRBJ2-7	TRBD1	NA	TGTGCCAGCAGACCCGACAGGGGCGAGCAGTACTTC	CASRPDRGEQYF
15	TRBV24-1	TRBJ2-1	TRBD1	NA	TGTGCCACCAGTGACCCCGGGACAGGTTACAATGAGCAGTTCTTC	CATSDPGTGYNEQFF
19	TRBV27	TRBJ2-3	TRBD2	NA	TGTGCCAGCAGTTTATACCCCCCCGGGCTAGCGGGAGGAACAGATACGCAGTATTTT	CASSLYPPGLAGGTDTQYF
15	TRBV21-1	TRBJ2-7	NA	NA	TGTGCCAGCAGGGTATACGGGACTCTAGCCTACGAGCAGTACTTC	CASRVYGTLAYEQYF